Listed below are T cell receptor beta chains from one sample, sequenced in a study of OX40 agonist ivuxolimab in advanced cancers. Data came from immunoSEQ multiplex PCR; TCRdb stores just in-frame clones and leaves some out. The sample has 45,000 to 60,000 clones, over 75% seen once; the top ten hold roughly 1.5%. The specimen was CD4+ or CD8+ T cells sorted from blood, collected in a trial of the OX40 agonist ivuxolimab. Receptor source: an adult with an advanced solid tumor such as melanoma, head and neck, liver or kidney cancer. Both conserved end residues are part of each CDR3. D genes are given only for firm matches. Part of the rows lack a size; the others show once, few, many or a class for expanded clones.

J gene | clone size | V gene | D gene | CDR3 DNA | CDR3 protein
TRBJ1-1 | NA | TRBV6-1 | TRBD1 | TGTGCCAGCAAAAGACCGGGACAGATCACTGAAGCTTTCTTT | CASKRPGQITEAFF
TRBJ2-1 | NA | TRBV6-1 | NA | TGTGCCAGCAAGATAGCGCGAAACTCCTACAATGAGCAGTTCTTC | CASKIARNSYNEQFF
TRBJ1-2 | NA | TRBV5-4 | NA | TGTGCCAGCAGCTTGGGCAGGAGAAGTTATGGCTACACCTTC | CASSLGRRSYGYTF
TRBJ2-7 | NA | TRBV7-9 | NA | TGTGCCAGCAGCCCCCGGGACTTATCCTACGAGCAGTACTTC | CASSPRDLSYEQYF
TRBJ2-2 | NA | TRBV30 | NA | TGTGCCTGGAGAAGGACGTCCCAACCCGGGGAGCTGTTTTTT | CAWRRTSQPGELFF
TRBJ1-2 | NA | TRBV5-1 | NA | TGCGCCAGCAGCCCGGTCAGGGATTATCACTACACCTTC | CASSPVRDYHYTF
TRBJ1-6 | NA | TRBV12-5 | TRBD1 | TGTGCTAGTGGTCTAAGGGACAGCCCTTATAATTCACCCCTCCACTTT | CASGLRDSPYNSPLHF
TRBJ1-2 | NA | TRBV5-6 | NA | TGTGCCAGCAAGAACAGGGTTGGCTACACCTTC | CASKNRVGYTF
TRBJ2-2 | NA | TRBV11-1 | NA | TGTGCCAGCAGCTTAGTCGGTGTCGGGTTTGGGGCCAACACCGGGGAGCTGTTTTTT | CASSLVGVGFGANTGELFF
TRBJ2-1 | NA | TRBV11-2 | NA | TGTGCCAGCAGTCAATTCGATGAGCAGTTCTTC | CASSQFDEQFF
TRBJ2-1 | NA | TRBV9 | TRBD2 | TGTGCCAGCAGCGTAGCAGTGATAGCGGGGGATCGTGAGCAGTTCTTC | CASSVAVIAGDREQFF
TRBJ1-5 | once | TRBV5-3 | NA | TGTGCCAGAATCGGAGGGCATCAGCCCCAGCATTTT | CARIGGHQPQHF
TRBJ2-7 | NA | TRBV7-3 | NA | TGTGCCAGCAGCTTAAGGACTACCTACGAGCAGTACTTC | CASSLRTTYEQYF
TRBJ2-1 | NA | TRBV6-1 | NA | TGTGCCAGCAGGAGGGGGACGGGAACCTACAATGAGCAGTTCTTC | CASRRGTGTYNEQFF
TRBJ1-2 | NA | TRBV29-1 | NA | TGCAGCGTTAAGGGGACCTATGGCTACACCTTC | CSVKGTYGYTF
TRBJ1-1 | few | TRBV11-2 | NA | TGTGCCAGCAGTCACACAGGATATTCCACTGAAGCTTTCTTT | CASSHTGYSTEAFF
TRBJ2-1 | NA | TRBV19 | TRBD2 | TGTGCCAGTAGTGGTCTAGCGGGGTACAATGAGCAGTTCTTC | CASSGLAGYNEQFF
TRBJ1-5 | NA | TRBV19 | TRBD1 | TGTGCCAGTAGGGAACCCAGGGGGCTGCGAAGCAATCAGCCCCAGCATTTT | CASREPRGLRSNQPQHF
TRBJ1-3 | NA | TRBV5-6 | NA | TGTGCCAGCAGTTATGGCGGAAACACCATATATTTT | CASSYGGNTIYF
TRBJ2-7 | NA | TRBV6-6 | NA | TGTGCCAGCGAGACCGAGGTTCGGGAGCAGTACTTC | CASETEVREQYF
TRBJ2-1 | NA | TRBV7-2 | NA | TGTGCCAGCAGCCTAGGGACGGAGCAGTTCTTC | CASSLGTEQFF
TRBJ1-3 | NA | TRBV30 | NA | TGTGCCTGGAGGTCAGGGAGTTGGACTGGAAACACCATATATTTT | CAWRSGSWTGNTIYF
TRBJ2-5 | NA | TRBV10-3 | NA | TGTGCCGTTAGGGGGCAAGAGACCCAGTACTTC | CAVRGQETQYF
TRBJ2-1 | once | TRBV12-5 | NA | TGTGCTAGTGGTTTGGGTAGCGGCTCCTACAATGAGCAGTTCTTC | CASGLGSGSYNEQFF
TRBJ2-7 | NA | TRBV6-1 | NA | TGTGCCAGCAGTGAAGCGGTTCGTTTAAGCGAGCAGTACTTC | CASSEAVRLSEQYF
TRBJ2-7 | NA | TRBV18 | TRBD2 | TGTGCCAGCTCACCCCGGCGCGGGAGAGTCGACGAGCAGTACTTC | CASSPRRGRVDEQYF
TRBJ1-5 | NA | TRBV4-2 | NA | TGTGCCAGCAGCCAAGAAGCCGTTCGGCCCCAGCATTTT | CASSQEAVRPQHF
TRBJ1-4 | NA | TRBV30 | TRBD1 | TGTGCCTGGACCACGGGACAGACGAACAGTGAAAAACTGTTTTTT | CAWTTGQTNSEKLFF
TRBJ2-3 | NA | TRBV5-1 | TRBD2 | TGCGCCAGCAGCTTTAGCGGGACGGGCGGCACAGATACGCAGTATTTT | CASSFSGTGGTDTQYF
TRBJ2-3 | NA | TRBV5-4 | NA | TGTGCCAGCAGCTCTAAGGGGGGGGCAGATACGCAGTATTTT | CASSSKGGADTQYF
TRBJ1-1 | NA | TRBV9 | NA | TGTGCCAGCAGCCCCCGGTCAGGACTGAACACTGAAGCTTTCTTT | CASSPRSGLNTEAFF
TRBJ1-2 | NA | TRBV30 | NA | TGTGCCTGGATAGGTCAGGCGCTTACTAACTATGGCTACACCTTC | CAWIGQALTNYGYTF
TRBJ1-1 | NA | TRBV27 | NA | TGTGCCAGCAGTCCGAACAGGGCAGAGAACACTGAAGCTTTCTTT | CASSPNRAENTEAFF
TRBJ2-1 | NA | TRBV30 | TRBD2 | TGTGCCTGGAGTGCCGCTAGCGGGAGGGCAGATGAGCAGTTCTTC | CAWSAASGRADEQFF
TRBJ2-2 | NA | TRBV4-2 | TRBD2 | TGTGCCAGCAGCCAAGCCGGGACTAGCGGGGTAGGGGCCGGGGAGCTGTTTTTT | CASSQAGTSGVGAGELFF
TRBJ2-7 | once | TRBV6-6 | NA | TGTGCCAGCATGTCTCGTCGCAGTATGGGCGTCTACGAGCAGTACTTC | CASMSRRSMGVYEQYF
TRBJ2-5 | NA | TRBV7-9 | NA | TGTGCCAGCAGCTTACCGCGGGGATCAAAAGAGACCCAGTACTTC | CASSLPRGSKETQYF
TRBJ2-1 | NA | TRBV6-6 | NA | TGTGCCAGCAGGGATAGCCGCCATGAGCAGTTCTTC | CASRDSRHEQFF
TRBJ1-1 | NA | TRBV19 | NA | TGTGCCAGTTCTGACGCCGTCAACACTGAAGCTTTCTTT | CASSDAVNTEAFF
TRBJ1-5 | NA | TRBV28 | TRBD1 | TGTGCCAGCAGTTTAGGGACAGGGAGCAATCAGCCCCAGCATTTT | CASSLGTGSNQPQHF
TRBJ1-1 | NA | TRBV6-1 | TRBD1 | TGTGCCAGCAGTCACAGGGGAGAGACTGAAGCTTTCTTT | CASSHRGETEAFF
TRBJ2-3 | NA | TRBV5-1 | NA | TGCGCCAGCAGCCCTATATTTGGGGGCACAGATACGCAGTATTTT | CASSPIFGGTDTQYF
TRBJ1-1 | once | TRBV5-5 | NA | TGTGCCAGCAGCTTTAGGGTTCGGGCGAACACTGAAGCTTTCTTT | CASSFRVRANTEAFF
TRBJ1-2 | NA | TRBV9 | NA | TGTGCCAGCAGCATTCCTAACTATGGCTACACCTTC | CASSIPNYGYTF
TRBJ1-4 | NA | TRBV19 | NA | TGTGCCAGTCAAAGACTTAATGAAAAACTGTTTTTT | CASQRLNEKLFF
TRBJ2-1 | once | TRBV11-3 | TRBD2 | TGTGCCGGCAGCCCTCGACTAGCGGGAGGGCCGAGTGAGCAGTTCTTC | CAGSPRLAGGPSEQFF
TRBJ1-5 | few | TRBV19 | NA | TGTGCCTCCTCCTGGGACTCCAGTAGCAATCAGCCCCAGCATTTT | CASSWDSSSNQPQHF
TRBJ1-4 | NA | TRBV27 | NA | TGTGCCAGCAGCTCCCCAGGACGTAGTGAAAAACTGTTTTTT | CASSSPGRSEKLFF
TRBJ2-1 | NA | TRBV6-1 | NA | TGTGCCAGCAGTCCCCAGGCTGGCTACAATGAGCAGTTCTTC | CASSPQAGYNEQFF
TRBJ1-6 | NA | TRBV6-4 | TRBD1 | TGTGCCAGCAGTGAGTTTATGGGACAGCGGAGTTCACCCCTCCACTTT | CASSEFMGQRSSPLHF
TRBJ2-7 | few | TRBV21-1 | NA | TGTGCCAGCAGGATGACAGCTTCCTACGAGCAGTACTTC | CASRMTASYEQYF
TRBJ1-6 | NA | TRBV7-2 | NA | TGTGCCAGCAGCTTTTTCCAGTGGGTGGCCCTCCACTTT | CASSFFQWVALHF
TRBJ2-3 | NA | TRBV15 | TRBD2 | TGTGCCACCAGCAGAGATACAGCGGGGATCACAGATACGCAGTATTTT | CATSRDTAGITDTQYF
TRBJ1-1 | NA | TRBV11-3 | NA | TGTGCCAGCAGCGGGAGCAGGGGTGCGGCTTTCTTT | CASSGSRGAAFF